Below are 6 T cell receptor beta chains sequenced from a single sample in a study of human versus mouse CDR3 diversity and MHC coevolution. Profiled with immunoSEQ multiplex PCR; TCRdb holds only in-frame clones, not every one. The sample records 45,000 to 75,000 clones, around 94% being singletons. The specimen sequenced was naive CD4+ T cells from blood. Subset of the sample: CD45RO-negative CD62L-positive naive CD4 T cells. The receptor source for this set is a person aged 55 to 70 in good health.

The genes are TRBV5-1 and TRBJ2-1, with 7 bases identical to TRBD2. CDR3 length: 14 residues. Germline values: CDR1 SGHRS, CDR2 YFSETQ. Trimming took 0 bases from V and 9 from J; bases not matched to a gene: 6. As DNA, the CDR3 is TGCGCCAGCAGCTTGGGGACTAGTTGGGGTGAGCAGTTCTTC. It codes for CASSLGTSWGEQFF.

The V gene is TRBV19, the J gene TRBJ1-2; D gene ambiguous. Germline CDR1 reads LNHDA; CDR2 reads SQIVND (reference sequence). The CDR3 is made up of 15 amino acids. Trimming removed 6 bases from V and 4 bases from J, with 18 bases in between. CDR3 bases: TGTGCCAGTAGGCCCTCTCCCGACAACCTCTATGGCTACACCTTC. Translating gives CASRPSPDNLYGYTF.

J is TRBJ1-2 and V is TRBV5-4; 7 bases line up with TRBD1. The junction had 9 bases not matched to a gene; V was cut back by 6 bases and J by 4 bases. The germline V gene encodes CDR1 SGHNT and CDR2 YYREEE (reference sequence). The CDR3 sequence is 14 residues long. CDR3 DNA sequence: TGTGCCAGCACCCAGCCGGGACAGAGCTATGGCTACACCTTC. Amino acids: CASTQPGQSYGYTF.

This clone appeared a single time. The genes are TRBV21-1 and TRBJ1-5. TRBV21-1 corresponds to a pseudogene. The CDR3 consists of 15 residues. The CDR3 DNA reads as TGTGCCAGCAGCACCGGGCCCTCGGGGGGTCAGCCCCAGCATTTT. Protein: CASSTGPSGGQPQHF.

This rearrangement joins TRBV5-6 to TRBJ2-1; 10 bases fit TRBD1. The CDR3 has 17 residues. The junction had 7 bases not matched to a gene; V was cut back by 4 bases and J by 0 bases. The germline CDR1 and CDR2 sequences are SGHDT and YYEEEE. The CDR3 DNA is TGTGCCAGCAGCCTTGACAGGGGGCGAAGCTCCTACAATGAGCAGTTCTTC. Translated, it gives CASSLDRGRSSYNEQFF.

The rearrangement uses TRBV11-2 and TRBJ1-2; no firm D call. There are 13 residues in the CDR3. Germline CDR1 is SGHAT and CDR2 is FQNNGV. Trimming removed 5 bases from V and 2 bases from J, with 9 bases in between. The CDR3 spells CASSPRRNYGYTF. The CDR3 DNA follows: TGTGCCAGCAGCCCTAGGAGAAACTATGGCTACACCTTC.